This T cell receptor (beta chain) was sequenced during a study of cytomegalovirus exposure and HLA in healthy donors. As concerns this clone: What it binds is unknown.

The PCR used 60 Vbeta and 13 Jbeta primers. This table comes from immunoSEQ multiplex PCR, and its TCRdb copy is limited to in-frame clones, with some not included. The sample includes more than 95,000 clones, about 81% of them seen just once. CDR1 SGHTA and CDR2 FQGNSA come from the germline V gene. The CDR3 length is 13 residues. V was shortened by 1 base and J by 7 bases, with 11 bases between the two germline ends. Each donor's status was that of a healthy bone marrow donor. Whole-study results and caveats: In an earlier analysis, most TCR beta V segments were productive about 87% or about 30% of the time. Most of the CMV-associated TCR beta chains (in a later analysis) appeared to be HLA-restricted. In a later analysis, HLA-associated TCR beta chains were more clonally expanded than equally common others.

The source material was PBMCs. The J gene is TRBJ2-7, the V gene TRBV7-2, with D perhaps matching TRBD2 (6 bases). This clonotype was obtained from a woman in her 50s in good health and CMV-seropositive. CDR3 loop: CASSLGEAREQYF. The CDR3 region has the DNA TGTGCCAGCAGCTTAGGGGAGGCTCGGGAGCAGTACTTC.